The source of this T cell receptor (beta chain) is a study of blood T cell repertoires in COVID-19. Study as a whole: T cells, B-cell-depleted T cells, or PBMCs provided the cDNA or gDNA that served as material.

In this sample, this clone turned up once. The assay was immunoSEQ multiplex PCR, and TCRdb's table has in-frame clones only and misses some. The data hold 150,000 or so clones, with approximately 87% observed a single time. Germline assignment: CDR1 SEHNR and CDR2 FQNEAQ (reference sequence). V gave up 4 bases and J gave up 5 bases; unmatched junction bases: 9. There are 17 residues in the CDR3. The rearrangement uses TRBV7-9 and TRBJ2-5, with TRBD2 matching 14 bases. The sample was peripheral blood. The receptor was derived from a woman in her sixties or seventies with COVID-19, enrolled during active disease. The CDR3 loop reads CASSSWRLAGGQETQYF. CDR3 nucleotides: TGTGCCAGCAGCTCGTGGAGACTAGCGGGGGGGCAGGAGACCCAGTACTTC.